The text below deals with one T cell receptor (beta chain). The antigen it recognizes is unknown. Per-base quality was not reported, and no clone a single base away is much larger than it. This entry is derived from a study of blood T cell repertoires in COVID-19 (dated by TCRdb to 2018 to 2020). For context, the study as a whole: The collaborator samples originated in the United States, Italy and Spain and spanned the acute and convalescent phases of COVID-19. Where HLA class I and class II types were available, the types were taken from metadata supplied by the sample provider, not from assay-based typing. Deeply sampled blood TCRbeta repertoires from subjects exposed to, actively infected with, or recovered from COVID-19 were included in the dataset. The sample metadata nearly always contained a de-identified subject ID, COVID-19 status, age in years and sex. The material from the prospective study consisted of cDNA or gDNA derived from T cells, B-cell-depleted T cells, or PBMCs. A freely available public database, intended as a resource for researchers studying the immune response to SARS-CoV-2, is where the repertoires were released. The samples were drawn from two sources: the first 160 participants of the ongoing ImmuneRACE study, and 1,200 or so subjects contributed by 6 global collaborators.

Enrolling through a virtual design, the prospective study's participants ranged in age from roughly 18 to 90 years and lived across roughly 23 United States geographic areas. Cohort assignment in the prospective study relied on participant-reported clinical history from a screening survey and a study questionnaire. Exposed participants had been in contact, within 2 weeks of entering the study, with a person who had a PCR-confirmed or clinician-diagnosed case of COVID-19. Each participant in the prospective study had whole blood, serum and a nasopharyngeal or oropharyngeal swab collected by mobile phlebotomists. Additional blood draws and questionnaires over an approximately 2-month period could optionally be provided by prospective study participants. Prospective study blood samples were shipped either frozen or at room temperature before DNA extraction. Study-wide conclusions, independent of this receptor: Clinical and demographic metadata were provided uncurated, with the amount varying by source and participant.

TCRbeta CDR3 regions were amplified from genomic DNA using the immunoSEQ Assay, a bias-controlled multiplex PCR. Per the authors' processing: The number of nucleated cells in each sample was estimated from the amplification of reference gene primers within the assay. Sequence reads were collapsed and filtered to measure the absolute abundance of every unique TCRbeta CDR3 rearrangement. For each sample, productive Simpson clonality was calculated as the square root of Simpson's diversity index across productive rearrangements. The table comes from immuneACCESS by way of TCRdb, which keeps in-frame sequences with V and J called. Part of the clones is missing from these tables; in studies checked, under half for an unresolved V gene and the rest for unknown reasons. The V and J calls and clone size were taken over from that table, and D and trimming were inferred from the DNA. The sample records about 350,000 clones, 88% of which are singletons. Approximately 0.93% of the sample comes from the top ten.

This TCR came from a woman in her thirties who had been exposed to COVID-19. Sequencing was done on a sample of PBMCs or T cells enriched from blood (not recorded which).

The CDR3 here reads CASSLRQGGEQFF. The nucleotide sequence reads TGTGCCAGCAGTTTACGGCAGGGAGGTGAGCAGTTCTTC. The rearrangement combines TRBV12-3 or TRBV12-4 with TRBJ2-1; 6 matching bases give a weak D call of TRBD2. Trimming removed 2 bases from V and 9 bases from J, leaving 11 bases between the germline ends. CDR3 length: 13 amino acids, cysteine to phenylalanine. Solely the CDR3 DNA is kept, with 39 bases framed from the first base.